These 18 T cell receptor beta chains share one sample of origin, sequenced in a study of cytomegalovirus exposure and HLA in healthy donors. PCR was performed using 60 Vbeta and 13 Jbeta primers. The method was immunoSEQ multiplex PCR; TCRdb's version includes in-frame clones alone and lacks a portion of them. Counted here are about 110,000 clones, less than 80% occurring once; the ten biggest clones make up roughly 8%. Sequenced input: PBMCs. These receptors all stem from a man under 40 in good health and CMV-seronegative.

This chain links TRBV7-8 with TRBJ2-2; 11 nucleotides line up with TRBD2. Trimming at V came to 1 base and at J to 3 bases, leaving 10 bases not matched to a gene. CDR1 and CDR2 from the germline V gene are SGHVS and FQNEAQ. This CDR3 comprises 19 residues. The chain's CDR3 is CASSLVGLAGGGYTGELFF. CDR3 DNA sequence: TGTGCCAGCAGCTTAGTGGGCCTAGCGGGAGGAGGGTACACCGGGGAGCTGTTTTTT.

This clone appeared a single time. The V call is TRBV19, the J call TRBJ2-1; 7 bases fit TRBD2. Germline V gene sequence: CDR1 LNHDA, CDR2 SQIVND (reference sequence). CDR3 length: 16 amino acids. V was clipped by 4 bases and J by 2 bases; unmatched bases: 8. The CDR3: CASSTPRAGTYNEQFF. The DNA for the CDR3 is TGTGCCAGTAGTACACCGAGAGCGGGAACCTACAATGAGCAGTTCTTC.

This chain links TRBV27 with TRBJ2-5, with 7 bases fitting TRBD2. The CDR3 loop spans 16 amino acids. CDR1 and CDR2 (germline): MNHEY, SMNVEV (reference sequence). The junction had 12 bases not matched to a gene; V was cut back by 1 base and J by 7 bases. The CDR3 sequence is CASSLYTGGRERTQYF. CDR3 DNA sequence: TGTGCCAGCAGTTTATATACCGGGGGGAGGGAAAGGACCCAGTACTTC.

This clone has a handful of counts. The chain carries TRBV7-9 and TRBJ2-5; maybe TRBD2 (5 bases). The CDR3 runs 17 residues. V was cut by 1 base and J by 0 bases, with 15 bases left in between. Germline CDR1 reads SEHNR; CDR2 reads FQNEAQ (reference sequence). In DNA, the CDR3 is TGTGCCAGCAGCTTAGTACGGGGTTACACCGACCAAGAGACCCAGTACTTC. Protein sequence: CASSLVRGYTDQETQYF.

The chain carries TRBV19 and TRBJ2-7, with 7 positions matching TRBD1. Germline values: CDR1 LNHDA, CDR2 SQIVND (reference sequence). This CDR3 is built from 14 residues. V dropped 5 bases and J dropped 0; count of bases not matched to a gene: 4. CDR3 DNA sequence: TGTGCCAGTAGTCTGGACAGGAGCTCCTACGAGCAGTACTTC. The encoded protein is CASSLDRSSYEQYF.

This chain uses TRBV6-1 with TRBJ2-2; 10 nucleotides align to TRBD2. The V gene's germline CDR1 is MNHNS and CDR2 SASEGT. The CDR3 spans 19 residues. The J segment lost 2 bases and the V segment lost 3 bases, leaving 12 bases of the junction unmatched. The CDR3 loop reads CASSDFRLAGVSNTGELFF. The CDR3 DNA reads as TGTGCCAGCAGTGATTTTCGGCTAGCGGGAGTTTCCAACACCGGGGAGCTGTTTTTT.

V is TRBV5-4 and J is TRBJ2-5; 8 bases line up with TRBD1. Germline V gives CDR1 SGHNT, CDR2 YYREEE (reference sequence). CDR3 length: 15 residues. J lost 3 bases, V lost 0 bases, and 4 bases had no gene match. Written as DNA, the CDR3 is TGTGCCAGCAGCTTGGAGACAGGGGCTAAAGAGACCCAGTACTTC. This codes for CASSLETGAKETQYF.

The genes are TRBV4-1 and TRBJ2-2; 9 bases map to TRBD2. V trimming: 0 bases; J trimming: 5 bases; junction bases outside the gene matches: 7. CDR3 size: 17 residues. Per germline, CDR1 MGHRA and CDR2 YSYEKL. The DNA for the CDR3 is TGCGCCAGCAGCCAAGATTATGGGCTAGCGGGGACCGGGGAGCTGTTTTTT. Protein product: CASSQDYGLAGTGELFF.

The J gene is TRBJ1-1, the V gene TRBV5-1, with TRBD1 matching over 10 bases. Germline loops: CDR1 SGHRS, CDR2 YFSETQ. With V trimmed by 3 bases and J by 4 bases, 6 bases remained unmatched. This CDR3 is 15 amino acids long. In DNA, the CDR3 is TGCGCCAGCAGCTCCCAGGGACAGGGGAGCACTGAAGCTTTCTTT. This encodes CASSSQGQGSTEAFF.

The genes are TRBV18 and TRBJ1-3; maybe TRBD1 (5 bases). The CDR3 totals 15 residues. Germline CDR1 is KGHSH and CDR2 is LQKENI. V was shortened by 3 bases and J by 2 bases, with 11 bases between the two germline ends. DNA for the CDR3: TGTGCCAGCTCACCTAAGACAGATGCTGGAAACACCATATATTTT. Protein sequence: CASSPKTDAGNTIYF.

The count of this clone is one. The chain is built from TRBV6-1 and TRBJ2-5; D uncertain. CDR1 is MNHNS and CDR2 is SASEGT in the germline V gene. CDR3 length: 13 amino acids. Trimming removed 8 bases from V and 1 base from J, with 11 bases in between. CDR3 protein: CASDASGQETQYF. The DNA of the CDR3 is TGTGCCAGCGACGCTAGTGGCCAAGAGACCCAGTACTTC.

The gene calls are TRBV27 and TRBJ2-7; D might be TRBD1 (6 bases). The V gene's germline CDR1 is MNHEY and CDR2 SMNVEV (reference sequence). The CDR3 runs 13 residues. V dropped 6 bases and J dropped 3 bases, with 12 bases sitting between them. The CDR3 spells CASRRQANYEQYF. For the CDR3, the DNA is TGTGCCAGCAGGAGACAGGCTAACTACGAGCAGTACTTC.

V gene TRBV5-1 combines with J gene TRBJ1-1; 12 bases map to TRBD1. This CDR3 region has 16 residues. The J segment lost 3 bases and the V segment lost 5 bases, leaving 8 bases of the junction unmatched. Germline V lookup: CDR1 SGHRS, CDR2 YFSETQ. CDR3 bases: TGCGCCAGCAGATCCGGGACAGGGGGCGGGGACACTGAAGCTTTCTTT. The encoded protein is CASRSGTGGGDTEAFF.

The CDR3 region is CASSGNQPQHF. The CDR3 coding sequence is TGTGCCAGCAGCGGGAATCAGCCCCAGCATTTT. This chain connects TRBV28 to TRBJ1-5, with no clear D. CDR3 length equals 11 residues. V was clipped by 6 bases and J by 4 bases, with 4 bases between them. CDR1 is MDHEN, CDR2 SYDVKM, per germline.

The rearrangement uses TRBV19 and TRBJ2-1; 9 bases map to TRBD2. CDR3 length: 17 amino acids. Trimming removed 3 bases from V and 1 base from J; junction bases left unmatched: 7. Germline V gene data show CDR1 as LNHDA and CDR2 as SQIVND (reference sequence). The CDR3 DNA reads as TGTGCCAGTAGTATTAAAGCGGGAGGCTTGTCCTACAATGAGCAGTTCTTC. Its protein is CASSIKAGGLSYNEQFF.

In this sample, this clone turned up a few times. V gene TRBV6-5 combines with J gene TRBJ2-5; a possible D gene is TRBD1 (7 bases). CDR1 is MNHEY, CDR2 SVGAGI, per germline. This CDR3 has 13 residues. The ends were cut back, 7 bases at V and 9 bases at J, with 18 bases in the middle. As DNA, the CDR3 is TGTGCCAGCAAGTCAGGGGGGCCCGGGGCCCAGTACTTC. It specifies CASKSGGPGAQYF.

This clone was seen once. The V call is TRBV10-2, the J call TRBJ2-7, with TRBD2 matching 8 bases. This CDR3 is built from 15 residues. After removal of 4 bases from V and 0 bases from J, the junction contained 5 bases not matched to a gene. Germline loops: CDR1 WSHSY, CDR2 SAAADI. The CDR3 DNA reads TGCGCCAGCAGTGGTCATAGCGGGACCTCCTACGAGCAGTACTTC. Translated, it gives CASSGHSGTSYEQYF.

The rearrangement links TRBV4-1 to TRBJ2-7, with D perhaps matching TRBD2 (5 bases). The germline V and J ends were trimmed by 3 bases and 0 bases, with 15 bases remaining between them. The CDR3 spans 16 residues. CDR1 and CDR2 (germline): MGHRA, YSYEKL. CDR3 bases: TGCGCCAGCAGCCATCAAGCGGTGGAGAGCTCCTACGAGCAGTACTTC. Its protein product is CASSHQAVESSYEQYF.